A single sample gave rise to the 17 T cell receptor beta chains below, sequenced in a study of vaccination and CD4 T cells after COVID-19. Cultured CD4+ T-cell DNA underwent Oncomine TCR Beta short-read sequencing. MiXCR, run by TCRdb on the PCR reads, gives a single entry per CDR3 protein. The table lists about 16,000 distinct CDR3 sequences, around two fifths of them singletons. The treatment was: 10-day PBMC culture with coronavirus spike peptide pools or control peptides (ViraFEST assay). Antigen specificity for these receptors is unknown. The sequencing here drew on CD4+ T cells from blood, cultured in vitro, taken after SARS-CoV-2 vaccination. Receptor source: a human donor who had recovered from COVID-19.

The CDR3: CSARVPGGGSSYNSPLHF. The CDR3 region has the DNA TGCAGTGCTAGAGTCCCCGGGGGGGGAAGCTCCTATAATTCACCCCTCCACTTT. This rearrangement joins TRBV20-1 to TRBJ1-6; perhaps TRBD1 as D (5 bases). Germline CDR1 reads DFQATT; CDR2 reads SNEGSKA (reference sequence). The V and J ends lost 1 base and 0 bases respectively, with 16 bases between them. This CDR3 has 18 residues.

In this sample, this clonotype turned up a few times. This chain uses TRBV7-6 with TRBJ2-5; 10 positions agree with TRBD1. The V segment lost 10 bases and the J segment 5 bases; nucleotides outside the gene matches: 7. Looked up from germline, CDR1 is SGHVS and CDR2 is FNYEAQ. CDR3 size: 13 residues. The CDR3 sequence: CAILGQGLETQYF. The CDR3 bases are TGTGCCATACTGGGACAGGGGCTGGAGACCCAGTACTTC.

CDR3 residues: CASSSLSQSQVSGANVLTF. As DNA, the CDR3 is TGTGCCAGCAGCTCTTTATCACAAAGCCAGGTCTCTGGGGCCAACGTCCTGACTTTC. The chain is built from TRBV7-9 and TRBJ2-6; no reliable D call. V lost 4 bases and J lost 0, with 19 bases in between. Germline CDR1 and CDR2: SEHNR and FQNEAQ (reference sequence). The CDR3 runs 19 residues.

This sequence joins TRBV28 and TRBJ2-1; D might be TRBD1 (6 bases). The CDR3 is 16 residues long. Germline V gene lookup returns CDR1 MDHEN and CDR2 SYDVKM. V was clipped by 1 base and J by 7 bases, with 17 bases between them. The CDR3 region is CASSLLGLIRGNEQFF. In nucleotides, the CDR3 is TGTGCCAGCAGTTTATTAGGACTTATCAGGGGTAATGAGCAGTTCTTC.

This clonotype was counted between two and nine times. The gene calls are TRBV2 and TRBJ2-5; 12 bases map to TRBD2. Looked up from germline, CDR1 is SNHLY and CDR2 is FYNNEI. Trimming removed 7 bases from V and 1 base from J; junction bases left unmatched: 4. This CDR3 region has 15 residues. CDR3 sequence (DNA): TGTGCCAGCACCGGACTAGCGGGGTTCCAAGAGACCCAGTACTTC. This sequence encodes CASTGLAGFQETQYF.

Written as DNA, the CDR3 is TGTGCCAGCGGGGACAGGGCCAGGAGAGGAGCCAAAAACATTCAGTACTTC. It yields the protein CASGDRARRGAKNIQYF. The rearrangement links TRBV21-1 to TRBJ2-4; the table calls TRBD1, which could not be checked here. TRBV21-1 is given as a pseudogene. There are 17 residues in the CDR3.

In its sample, this clonotype was seen a few times. The V gene is TRBV27, the J gene TRBJ1-3, with 8 positions matching TRBD1. Trimming cost V 0 bases and J 0 bases; bases outside gene matches: 10. There are 19 residues in the CDR3. Germline V gene data show CDR1 as MNHEY and CDR2 as SMNVEV (reference sequence). The CDR3 sequence: CASSLSPGGQGSSGNTIYF. CDR3 nucleotide sequence: TGTGCCAGCAGTTTATCCCCAGGAGGACAGGGAAGCTCTGGAAACACCATATATTTT.

J is TRBJ2-1 and V is TRBV7-2; D uncertain. Looked up from germline, CDR1 is SGHTA and CDR2 is FQGNSA. CDR3 length: 15 amino acids. Trimming took off 1 base at V and 7 bases at J, with 14 bases between the two ends. CDR3 amino acids: CASSLDYKGWNEQFF. The CDR3 DNA follows: TGTGCCAGCAGCTTAGATTACAAGGGTTGGAATGAGCAGTTCTTC.

The DNA of the CDR3 is TGCAGCGTTGAATGGCAGGACTCCTACGAGCAGTACTTC. This gives the protein CSVEWQDSYEQYF. This sequence joins TRBV29-1 and TRBJ2-7, with no clear D. The CDR3 is 13 amino acids. Looked up from germline, CDR1 is SQVTM and CDR2 is ANQGSEA. V was clipped by 2 bases and J by 0 bases, with 8 bases between them.

The rearrangement uses TRBV4-3 and TRBJ2-1; 7 bases agree with TRBD2. Germline V lookup: CDR1 LGHNA, CDR2 YSLEER. The trim removed 1 base at V and 0 bases at J, leaving 3 bases unmatched. The CDR3 runs to 16 residues. CDR3: CASSQAAGNSYNEQFF. In nucleotides, the CDR3 is TGCGCCAGCAGCCAAGCAGCGGGAAACTCCTACAATGAGCAGTTCTTC.

This rearrangement joins TRBV28 to TRBJ2-5; 9 positions agree with TRBD2. V lost 6 bases to trimming and J lost 2 bases; unmatched junction nucleotides: 7. Per germline, CDR1 MDHEN and CDR2 SYDVKM. This CDR3 comprises 15 residues. This CDR3 reads CASRAAGGSQETQYF. DNA for the CDR3: TGTGCCAGCAGGGCAGCGGGAGGCTCACAAGAGACCCAGTACTTC.

This clonotype was seen a handful of times. This chain links TRBV7-6 with TRBJ1-1; D gene ambiguous. This CDR3 contains 14 residues. From germline, CDR1 is SGHVS and CDR2 FNYEAQ. V shed 3 bases and J shed 7 bases, with 15 bases lying between them. The CDR3 reads CASSFRSEAREAFF. The DNA of the CDR3 is TGTGCCAGCAGCTTTAGGTCAGAGGCCCGTGAAGCTTTCTTT.

This clonotype occurred a few times. This sequence joins TRBV5-1 and TRBJ2-7; 13 bases match TRBD2. This CDR3 is built from 17 residues. Germline V gives CDR1 SGHRS, CDR2 YFSETQ. Trimming cost V 1 base and J 2 bases; bases outside gene matches: 6. For the CDR3, the DNA is TGCGCCAGCAGCTTGCGGACTAGCGGGAGCGAGACCTACGAGCAGTACTTC. Protein product: CASSLRTSGSETYEQYF.

The V gene is TRBV6-2 or TRBV6-3, the J gene TRBJ1-5; D is undetermined. V was trimmed by 6 bases and J by 6 bases, leaving 9 bases between them. From germline, CDR1 is MNHEY and CDR2 SVGEGT. The CDR3 consists of 12 residues. The CDR3 reads CASRTSGQPQHF. CDR3 nucleotides: TGTGCCAGCAGAACCTCGGGTCAGCCCCAGCATTTT.

This clonotype was detected a few times. The gene calls are TRBV28 and TRBJ2-7, with TRBD1 as a possible D gene (6 bases). In germline, CDR1 is MDHEN, CDR2 SYDVKM. Trimming took 8 bases from V and 3 from J, leaving 14 bases between them. The CDR3 is 13 amino acids. The CDR3 DNA reads TGTGCCAGCTCCGAGGAACAGGGCTACGAGCAGTACTTC. Its translation is CASSEEQGYEQYF.

This rearrangement joins TRBV2 to TRBJ2-5; tentatively, D is TRBD1 or TRBD2 (5 bases each). Germline values: CDR1 SNHLY, CDR2 FYNNEI. This CDR3 is 16 amino acids long. The chain's CDR3 is CVGTAARGPSQETQYF. Here the CDR3 DNA reads TGTGTCGGAACAGCGGCGAGGGGACCCAGCCAAGAGACCCAGTACTTC.

The chain joins TRBV20-1 to TRBJ1-6; TRBD1 agrees at 7 bases. The germline CDR1 and CDR2 sequences are DFQATT and SNEGSKA (reference sequence). The V gene end was trimmed by 8 bases and the J gene end by 4 bases; junction bases not matched to a gene: 8. The CDR3 is 14 amino acids. CDR3 DNA: TGCAGTCCCTCCGGGACAGCGTATAATTCACCCCTCCACTTT. The encoded protein is CSPSGTAYNSPLHF.